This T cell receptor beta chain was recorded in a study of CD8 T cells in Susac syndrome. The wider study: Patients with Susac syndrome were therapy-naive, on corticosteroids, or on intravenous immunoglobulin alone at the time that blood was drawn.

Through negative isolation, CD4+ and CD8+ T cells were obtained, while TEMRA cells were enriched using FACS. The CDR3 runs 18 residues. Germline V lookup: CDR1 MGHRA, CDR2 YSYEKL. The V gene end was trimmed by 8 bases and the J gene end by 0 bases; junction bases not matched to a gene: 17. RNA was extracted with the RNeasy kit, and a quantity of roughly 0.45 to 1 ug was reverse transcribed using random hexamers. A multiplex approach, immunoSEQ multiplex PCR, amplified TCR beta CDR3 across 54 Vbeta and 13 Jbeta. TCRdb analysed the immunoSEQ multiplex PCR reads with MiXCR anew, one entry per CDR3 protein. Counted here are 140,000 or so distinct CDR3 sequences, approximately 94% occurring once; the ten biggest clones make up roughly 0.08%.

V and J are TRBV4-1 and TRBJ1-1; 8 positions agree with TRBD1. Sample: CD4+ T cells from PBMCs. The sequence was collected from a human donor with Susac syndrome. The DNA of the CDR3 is TGCGCCAGCCGGCAAACCGGGACAGGAGTTTTTATGAACACTGAAGCTTTCTTT. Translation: CASRQTGTGVFMNTEAFF.